A selection of T cell receptor beta chains follows, all from one sample in a study of blood T cell repertoires in COVID-19. The repertoire was sequenced with immunoSEQ multiplex PCR; TCRdb's copy has only in-frame clones and lacks some. This table has some 350,000 clones, over 80% appearing once. Sequenced: PBMCs or T cells enriched from blood (not recorded which). These receptors were collected from a man aged 30 to 39 who had recovered from COVID-19. The CDR3 runs from the conserved cysteine through the conserved F or W. The D gene is left open where the match is weak. Clone size is stated in some rows and not others, as once, few, many or a class when expanded.

>NA|TRBJ1-2|TRBD1|TRBV10-3
CAISPGTGDGYTF
TGTGCCATCAGCCCCGGGACAGGGGATGGCTACACCTTC
>NA|TRBJ2-7|NA|TRBV7-8
CASSPNLADEQYF
TGTGCCAGCAGCCCCAACCTAGCTGACGAGCAGTACTTC
>NA|TRBJ1-1|NA|TRBV5-4
CASSLVPGNTEAFF
TGTGCCAGCAGCTTGGTACCAGGGAACACTGAAGCTTTCTTT
>NA|TRBJ1-1|TRBD1|TRBV6-5
CASSYSVGQGNPEAFF
TGTGCCAGCAGTTACTCGGTAGGACAGGGGAACCCTGAAGCTTTCTTT
>once|TRBJ1-4|NA|TRBV21-1
CASSSRDRGPSFEKLFF
TGTGCCAGCAGCTCCCGGGACAGGGGTCCATCTTTCGAAAAACTGTTTTTT
>NA|TRBJ2-7|NA|TRBV28
CASSPDTRPYEQYF
TGTGCCAGCAGTCCCGACACCCGACCCTACGAGCAGTACTTC
>NA|TRBJ1-6|TRBD1|TRBV10-1
CASSESGQGISPLHF
TGCGCCAGCAGTGAGTCCGGACAGGGGATTTCCCCCCTCCACTTT
>NA|TRBJ1-2|TRBD1|TRBV5-1
CASSLLPGGNGYTF
TGCGCCAGCAGCTTGTTGCCAGGGGGGAATGGCTACACCTTC
>NA|TRBJ2-7|TRBD1|TRBV6-6
CASRQTGGYYEQYF
TGTGCCAGCAGACAGACAGGGGGTTACTACGAGCAGTACTTC
>NA|TRBJ2-3|TRBD2|TRBV20-1
CSASRTSDTQYF
TGCAGTGCTAGTAGGACTAGCGATACGCAGTATTTT
>once|TRBJ2-7|NA|TRBV29-1
CSVEDRGTEGVSSYEQYF
TGCAGCGTTGAAGATCGTGGAACTGAAGGGGTCTCATCCTACGAGCAGTACTTC
>NA|TRBJ2-7|NA|TRBV3-1/TRBV3-2
CASSQGWQGHEQYF
TGTGCCAGCAGCCAAGGTTGGCAGGGCCACGAGCAGTACTTC
>NA|TRBJ1-6|NA|TRBV6-1
CASSDSSYNSPLHF
TGTGCCAGCAGTGATAGCTCCTATAATTCACCCCTCCACTTT
>NA|TRBJ1-1|NA|TRBV5-1
CASSWEGQTNTEAFF
TGCGCCAGCAGCTGGGAGGGACAAACGAACACTGAAGCTTTCTTT
>NA|TRBJ2-3|NA|TRBV9
CASSVARGGYTDTQYF
TGTGCCAGCAGCGTAGCTCGCGGGGGCTACACAGATACGCAGTATTTT
>NA|TRBJ2-7|NA|TRBV7-2
CASSLAGRPNSYEQYF
TGTGCCAGCAGCTTAGCTGGGCGACCGAACTCCTACGAGCAGTACTTC
>NA|TRBJ1-6|NA|TRBV27
CASSRGTFNSPLHF
TGTGCCAGCAGCCGAGGGACATTTAATTCACCCCTCCACTTT
>NA|TRBJ1-4|TRBD1|TRBV12-3/TRBV12-4
CASRTGREKLFF
TGTGCCAGCAGGACAGGGAGAGAAAAACTGTTTTTT
>NA|TRBJ1-1|NA|TRBV7-2
CASSLVWSGVNTEAFF
TGTGCCAGCAGCTTAGTATGGTCAGGGGTGAACACTGAAGCTTTCTTT
>NA|TRBJ1-2|TRBD1|TRBV5-6
CASSLGQARHTYGYTF
TGTGCCAGCAGCTTAGGACAGGCCCGGCACACCTATGGCTACACCTTC
>NA|TRBJ1-4|NA|TRBV9
CASSLSGRVGEKLFF
TGTGCCAGCAGCTTATCAGGGAGGGTCGGGGAAAAACTGTTTTTT
>NA|TRBJ1-3|TRBD1|TRBV5-6
CASSLGKTGGNTIYF
TGTGCCAGCAGCCTGGGTAAGACAGGGGGAAACACCATATATTTT
>NA|TRBJ1-4|TRBD1|TRBV20-1
CSASNRGQGEKLFF
TGCAGTGCTAGTAACAGGGGGCAGGGGGAAAAACTGTTTTTT
>NA|TRBJ2-2|TRBD1|TRBV7-6
CASSPRWTGGSGELFF
TGTGCCAGCAGCCCCCGATGGACAGGGGGCTCAGGGGAGCTGTTTTTT
>NA|TRBJ2-3|TRBD2|TRBV19
CASSIYAGGTDTQYF
TGTGCCAGTAGTATCTATGCGGGGGGAACAGATACGCAGTATTTT
>once|TRBJ1-2|TRBD1|TRBV19
CASSILGTGGQTSYGYTF
TGTGCCAGTAGTATCCTCGGGACAGGGGGCCAAACTAGCTATGGCTACACCTTC
>NA|TRBJ2-5|TRBD1|TRBV5-1
CASSRPTGEETQYF
TGCGCCAGCAGCCGACCGACAGGGGAAGAGACCCAGTACTTC
>NA|TRBJ1-1|TRBD1|TRBV6-5
CASSNGQGMNTEAFF
TGTGCCAGCAGTAACGGACAGGGAATGAACACTGAAGCTTTCTTT
>NA|TRBJ2-7|TRBD1|TRBV5-6
CASSFGTAAYEQYF
TGTGCCAGCAGCTTCGGGACAGCCGCCTACGAGCAGTACTTC